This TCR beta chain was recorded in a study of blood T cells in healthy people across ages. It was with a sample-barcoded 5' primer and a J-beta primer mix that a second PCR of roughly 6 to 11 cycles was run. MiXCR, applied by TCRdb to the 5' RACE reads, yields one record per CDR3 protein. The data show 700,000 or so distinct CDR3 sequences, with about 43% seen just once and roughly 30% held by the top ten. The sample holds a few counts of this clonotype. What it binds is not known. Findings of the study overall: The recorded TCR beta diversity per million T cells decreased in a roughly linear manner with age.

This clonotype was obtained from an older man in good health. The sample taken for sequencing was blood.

The CDR3 reads CASSSRGSGWTGANVLTF. CDR3 bases: TGTGCCAGCAGCTCCCGAGGGAGTGGGTGGACTGGGGCCAACGTCCTGACTTTC. The rearrangement links TRBV7-2 to TRBJ2-6; D perhaps matches TRBD2 (5 bases). This CDR3 is 18 amino acids long. From germline, CDR1 is SGHTA and CDR2 FQGNSA. With 4 bases removed from V and 2 bases from J, the gap between germline ends came to 18 bases.